There are many counts of the clone carrying this T cell receptor beta chain. The data originate from a study of T cells in Graves' hyperthyroidism and ophthalmopathy. Clinical symptoms, serum thyroxine and TRAb, thyroid ultrasound and orbital computed tomography were used for the diagnoses. Fresh 10 ml peripheral blood yielded PBMCs. Amplification of TCR beta CDR3 regions used RNA as the template. First-round RT-PCR targeting the TCR CDR3 was performed with the HTBI primer set. TCRdb re-called the multiplex PCR reads with MiXCR, one entry per CDR3 protein. The sample records around 400,000 distinct CDR3 sequences, around 13% being singletons. The CDR3 is 15 amino acids. Trimming pared 5 bases from V and 6 bases from J, leaving 16 bases between. Germline V lookup: CDR1 SGHTA, CDR2 FQGTGA.

The sample consisted of blood. This TCR was recovered from a woman aged 18-35 years with Graves' hyperthyroidism. This rearrangement joins TRBV7-3 to TRBJ2-2; D not resolved. The CDR3 reads CASSKQPDSPGELFF. The CDR3 DNA reads as TGTGCCAGCAGCAAACAACCGGATAGCCCCGGGGAGCTGTTTTTT.